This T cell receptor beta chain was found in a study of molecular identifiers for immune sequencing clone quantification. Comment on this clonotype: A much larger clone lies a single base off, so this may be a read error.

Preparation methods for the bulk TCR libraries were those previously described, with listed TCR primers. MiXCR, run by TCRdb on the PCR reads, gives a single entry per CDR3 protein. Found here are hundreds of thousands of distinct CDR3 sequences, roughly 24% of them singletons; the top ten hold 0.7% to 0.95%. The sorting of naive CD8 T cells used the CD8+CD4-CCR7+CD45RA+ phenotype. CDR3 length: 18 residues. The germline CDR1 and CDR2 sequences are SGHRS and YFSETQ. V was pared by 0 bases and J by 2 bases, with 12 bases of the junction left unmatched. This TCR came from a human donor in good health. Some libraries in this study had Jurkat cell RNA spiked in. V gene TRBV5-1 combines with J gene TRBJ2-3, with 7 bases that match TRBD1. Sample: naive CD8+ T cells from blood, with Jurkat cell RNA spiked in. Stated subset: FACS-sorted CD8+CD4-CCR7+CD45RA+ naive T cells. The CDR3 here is CASSLVTLGDSLTDTQYF. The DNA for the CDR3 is TGCGCCAGCAGCTTGGTTACGCTGGGGGACAGCCTCACAGATACGCAGTATTTT.